The rows below give T cell receptor beta chains drawn from one sample of a study of blood T cell repertoires in COVID-19. Clones were read by immunoSEQ multiplex PCR, and TCRdb kept only the in-frame ones, dropping some. Of some 300,000 clones listed, roughly 91% were seen once; the top ten hold less than 3.5%. Sequencing was done on a sample of PBMCs or T cells enriched from blood (not recorded which). All receptors derive from a woman in her forties or fifties who had been exposed to COVID-19. Both conserved end residues are part of each CDR3. D genes are given only for firm matches. Size values are once, few and many counts, or a class for expanded clones, and some rows have none.

clone_size j_call cdr3_length d_call v_call cdr3_nt cdr3_aa
- TRBJ2-3 16 TRBD1 TRBV9 TGTGCCAGCAGCGTAGGGCTGGGACAGACCACAGATACGCAGTATTTT CASSVGLGQTTDTQYF
- TRBJ2-5 15 - TRBV4-1 TGCGCCAGCAGCCTGCGGACAGCAATCCAAGAGACCCAGTACTTC CASSLRTAIQETQYF
- TRBJ1-5 13 - TRBV6-5 TGTGCCTCCAGGCAGATCCTCAATCAGCCCCAGCATTTT CASRQILNQPQHF
- TRBJ1-2 17 - TRBV10-3 TGTGCCATCAGTGAGTCCTCAGGTCGGGGAGCTAACTATGGCTACACCTTC CAISESSGRGANYGYTF
- TRBJ1-5 15 - TRBV3-1/TRBV3-2 TGTGCCAGCAGCCAAGGAGACAGGAGCAATCAGCCCCAGCATTTT CASSQGDRSNQPQHF
- TRBJ2-7 15 - TRBV30 TGTGCCTGGAGTGTCGGAGGGTTTCCTACCTACGAGCAGTACTTC CAWSVGGFPTYEQYF
- TRBJ1-5 15 TRBD1 TRBV4-2 TGTGCCAGCAGGCAGGGGGACATTAGCAATCAGCCCCAGCATTTT CASRQGDISNQPQHF
- TRBJ1-4 17 - TRBV7-9 TGTGCCAGCAGCTCCACAAAGGGGAGGGGACTTAATGAAAAACTGTTTTTT CASSSTKGRGLNEKLFF
- TRBJ2-1 16 - TRBV3-1/TRBV3-2 TGTGCCAGCAGCCAAGTATCCTGGAGCTCCTACAATGAGCAGTTCTTC CASSQVSWSSYNEQFF
- TRBJ1-2 13 - TRBV20-1 TGCAGTGCTAGTTTCCGGGAGTACTATGGCTACACCTTC CSASFREYYGYTF
- TRBJ2-1 16 TRBD2 TRBV13 TGTGCCAGCAACCTCGCAGCGGGGGGACCTCGGAATGAGCAGTTCTTC CASNLAAGGPRNEQFF
- TRBJ1-4 15 - TRBV5-1 TGCGCCAGCAGCGCCCTGACAGAACCGAATGAAAAACTGTTTTTT CASSALTEPNEKLFF
once TRBJ2-1 17 TRBD1 TRBV10-3 TGTGCCATCAGTGGGCAGGGGGCCTCGAGCTCCTACAATGAGCAGTTCTTC CAISGQGASSSYNEQFF
few TRBJ2-7 15 TRBD2 TRBV6-2/TRBV6-3 TGTGCCAGCAGTTCTCTAGCGGGGGCCTCCTACGAGCAGTACTTC CASSSLAGASYEQYF
- TRBJ2-5 11 - TRBV30 TGTGCCTGGAGTGTTTATGAGACCCAGTACTTC CAWSVYETQYF
once TRBJ1-2 17 TRBD1 TRBV7-8 TGTGCCAGCAGCTTAGGCCCGGGACAGGGGATTTACTATGGCTACACCTTC CASSLGPGQGIYYGYTF
- TRBJ2-7 14 TRBD2 TRBV6-5 TGTGCCAGCAGTTATGCCGGGGGGATCAACGAGCAGTACTTC CASSYAGGINEQYF
- TRBJ1-1 15 TRBD1 TRBV19 TGTGCCAGTAGTCCAACCCTCGACAGGGGTGATGAAGCTTTCTTT CASSPTLDRGDEAFF
- TRBJ2-2 16 - TRBV9 TGTGCCAGCAGCGCGAGGCGGGGATCGAACACCGGGGAGCTGTTTTTT CASSARRGSNTGELFF
- TRBJ2-1 18 TRBD2 TRBV5-1 TGCGCCAGCAGCTTGGGAGCGGGGGCCTCACTTTCCTACAATGAGCAGTTCTTC CASSLGAGASLSYNEQFF
- TRBJ2-5 15 TRBD2 TRBV6-5 TGTGCCAGCAGTAAGGGACTAGCGGCCCAAGAGACCCAGTACTTC CASSKGLAAQETQYF
- TRBJ2-7 14 - TRBV2 TGTGCCAGCAGTGAGAGGGGGTCCGCCTACGAGCAGTACTTC CASSERGSAYEQYF
many TRBJ2-2 16 TRBD1 TRBV2 TGTGCCAGCAGCGTCCAGGGGGTAAAAAACACCGGGGAGCTGTTTTTT CASSVQGVKNTGELFF
- TRBJ2-7 15 - TRBV5-1 TGCGCCAGCAGCTTTCTACGGGAACTATCCTACGAGCAGTACTTC CASSFLRELSYEQYF
- TRBJ1-4 16 TRBD1 TRBV5-1 TGCGCCAGCAGCTTCGGACAGGGGGCAACTAATGAAAAACTGTTTTTT CASSFGQGATNEKLFF
- TRBJ2-1 13 TRBD2 TRBV6-5 TGTGCCAGCAGCCGGGGGGGATCATATGAGCAGTTCTTC CASSRGGSYEQFF
- TRBJ1-2 13 - TRBV19 TGTGCCAGTAGTATATATGGAAGCGATGGCTACACCTTC CASSIYGSDGYTF
- TRBJ1-2 12 - TRBV12-3/TRBV12-4 TGTGCCAGCAGTTTAAGCAGGGTTGGCTACACCTTC CASSLSRVGYTF
- TRBJ2-7 15 - TRBV9 TGTGCCAGCAGCGTAGGGGGGGATAGTTCCTACGAGCAGTACTTC CASSVGGDSSYEQYF
- TRBJ1-4 16 TRBD1 TRBV15 TGTGCCACCAGCACCCCCCCAGGGACAGGGCCTGAAAAACTGTTTTTT CATSTPPGTGPEKLFF
- TRBJ2-3 17 TRBD2 TRBV4-2 TGTGCCAGCAGCCAAGATCAAGCGGGGATTAGCACAGATACGCAGTATTTT CASSQDQAGISTDTQYF
- TRBJ2-2 15 - TRBV29-1 TGCAGCGCCACAGGGGGGGTGGCGAGGACCGGGGAGCTGTTTTTT CSATGGVARTGELFF
- TRBJ1-5 15 TRBD1 TRBV27 TGTGCCAGCAGCAGCAGGGGGCTCTCGTTTATTTCCCAGCATTTT CASSSRGLSFISQHF
- TRBJ1-1 16 TRBD1 TRBV28 TGTGCCAGCAGTCCCATATTAACGGGACAGGGACCTGAAGCTTTCTTT CASSPILTGQGPEAFF
few TRBJ1-1 16 TRBD1 TRBV27 TGTGCCAGCACCAAGAGGGACAGGGGGCTGAACACTGAAGCTTTCTTT CASTKRDRGLNTEAFF
- TRBJ2-1 11 - TRBV2 TGTGCCAGCAGTGAGGCGGGGTGGCAGTTCTTC CASSEAGWQFF
- TRBJ2-5 15 TRBD2 TRBV5-1 TGCGCCAGCAGCTTTAGCGGGGGTCCGCAAGAGACCCAGTACTTC CASSFSGGPQETQYF
- TRBJ1-4 14 - TRBV5-1 TGCGCCAGCAGCCCCGGAGGGACTAATGAAAAACTGTTTTTT CASSPGGTNEKLFF
- TRBJ2-5 16 TRBD1 TRBV5-1 TGCGCCAGCAGCTTGGGGACAGGGACCCAACAAGAGACCCAGTACTTC CASSLGTGTQQETQYF
- TRBJ2-3 16 - TRBV15 TGTGCCACCAGCAGAGGCCGCCAATCCCGCGAAAATACGCAGTATTTT CATSRGRQSRENTQYF
- TRBJ2-5 14 - TRBV14 TGTGCCAGCAGCCAAGTGTTCAGGGGCGAGACCCAGTACTTC CASSQVFRGETQYF
- TRBJ2-1 20 TRBD2 TRBV3-1/TRBV3-2 TGTGCCAGCAGCCCGACTCCAGGACTAGCGGGGGGACCCACCTACAATGAGCAGTTCTTC CASSPTPGLAGGPTYNEQFF
- TRBJ2-7 11 - TRBV6-2/TRBV6-3 TGTGCCAGCAGTTACCGCTACGAGCAGTACTTC CASSYRYEQYF
- TRBJ1-5 16 TRBD1 TRBV15 TGTGCCACCAGCACAAGGAAGGGACAGGGGAGTCAGCCCCAGCATTTT CATSTRKGQGSQPQHF
- TRBJ1-1 15 - TRBV5-1 TGCGCCAGCATCGACACGGGCAGGGCAGGGTCTGAAGCTTTCTTT CASIDTGRAGSEAFF
- TRBJ2-2 16 TRBD2 TRBV19 TGTGCCAGTCAGCCTAAGCGGGGGGGCCGGTCCGGGGAGCTGTTTTTT CASQPKRGGRSGELFF
- TRBJ1-1 13 - TRBV15 TGTGCCACCAGCACCAGGGTAGGCCCTGAAGCTTTCTTT CATSTRVGPEAFF
- TRBJ1-2 14 TRBD1 TRBV28 TGTGCCAGCAGTCCAGACAGGGGGGGGTATGGCTACACCTTC CASSPDRGGYGYTF
few TRBJ1-5 16 TRBD1 TRBV7-2 TGTGCCAGCAGCCTAACAGGGGGCGCGGTCAATCAGCCCCAGCATTTT CASSLTGGAVNQPQHF
- TRBJ1-1 14 - TRBV5-8 TGTGCCAGCAGCTTGGCCGGGGGGGTCACTGAAGCTTTCTTT CASSLAGGVTEAFF
once TRBJ1-2 14 - TRBV3-1/TRBV3-2 TGTGCCAGCAGCCAAATTACAGGAGACTATGGCTACACCTTC CASSQITGDYGYTF
- TRBJ2-7 16 - TRBV6-2/TRBV6-3 TGTGCCAGCAGTTACTCGTTGACAGAGTTCTCCTACGAGCAGTACTTC CASSYSLTEFSYEQYF
- TRBJ1-5 14 - TRBV10-3 TGTGCCACTAACATCGGGATTAGCAATCAGCCCCAGCATTTT CATNIGISNQPQHF
- TRBJ1-2 16 - TRBV3-1/TRBV3-2 TGTGCCAGCAGTCGAACAACAAAAACAGGGATCATACTCTACACCTTC CASSRTTKTGIILYTF
- TRBJ2-3 15 - TRBV19 TGTGCCAGTAGTTTCGACAGAATACCCACAGATACGCAGTATTTT CASSFDRIPTDTQYF